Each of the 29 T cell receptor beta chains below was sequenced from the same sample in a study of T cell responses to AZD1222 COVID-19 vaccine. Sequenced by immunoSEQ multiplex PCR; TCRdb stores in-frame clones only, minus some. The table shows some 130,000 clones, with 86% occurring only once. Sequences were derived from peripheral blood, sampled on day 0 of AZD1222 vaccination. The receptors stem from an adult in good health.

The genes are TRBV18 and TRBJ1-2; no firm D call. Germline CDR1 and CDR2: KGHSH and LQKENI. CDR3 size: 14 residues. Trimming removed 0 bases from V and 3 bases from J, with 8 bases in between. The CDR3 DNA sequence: TGTGCCAGCTCACCACCGAATGGGTACTATGGCTACACCTTC. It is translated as CASSPPNGYYGYTF.

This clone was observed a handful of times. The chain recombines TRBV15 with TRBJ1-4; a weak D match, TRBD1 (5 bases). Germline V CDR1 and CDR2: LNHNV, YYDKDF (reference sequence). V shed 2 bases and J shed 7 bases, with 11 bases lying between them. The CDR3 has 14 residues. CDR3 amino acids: CATSRQGTVEKLFF. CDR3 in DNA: TGTGCCACCAGCAGACAGGGTACAGTTGAAAAACTGTTTTTT.

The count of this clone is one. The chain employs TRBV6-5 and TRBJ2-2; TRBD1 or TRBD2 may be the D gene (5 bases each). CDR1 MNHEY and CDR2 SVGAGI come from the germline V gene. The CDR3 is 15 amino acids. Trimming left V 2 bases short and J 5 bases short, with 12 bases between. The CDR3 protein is CASSYPGTATGELFF. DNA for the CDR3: TGTGCCAGCAGTTACCCAGGGACCGCGACCGGGGAGCTGTTTTTT.

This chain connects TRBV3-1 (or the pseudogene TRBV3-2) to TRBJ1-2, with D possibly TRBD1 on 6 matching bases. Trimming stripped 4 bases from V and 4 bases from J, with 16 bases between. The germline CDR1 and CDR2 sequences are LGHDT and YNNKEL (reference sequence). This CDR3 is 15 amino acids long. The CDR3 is CASSPRDPGVYGYTF. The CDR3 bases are TGTGCCAGCAGCCCTCGGGATCCAGGGGTCTATGGCTACACCTTC.

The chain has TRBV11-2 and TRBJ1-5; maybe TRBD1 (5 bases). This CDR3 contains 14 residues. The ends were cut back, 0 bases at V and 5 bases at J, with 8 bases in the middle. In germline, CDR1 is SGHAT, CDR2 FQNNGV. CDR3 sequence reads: CASSLDGGDQPQHF. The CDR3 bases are TGTGCCAGCAGCTTAGATGGGGGGGATCAGCCCCAGCATTTT.

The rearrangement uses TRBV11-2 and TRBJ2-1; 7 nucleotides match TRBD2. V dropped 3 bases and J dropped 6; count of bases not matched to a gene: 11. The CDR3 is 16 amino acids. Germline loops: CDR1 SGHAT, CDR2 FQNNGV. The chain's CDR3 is CASSFFGRGSFNEQFF. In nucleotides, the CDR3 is TGTGCCAGCAGCTTCTTCGGGCGGGGGAGCTTCAATGAGCAGTTCTTC.

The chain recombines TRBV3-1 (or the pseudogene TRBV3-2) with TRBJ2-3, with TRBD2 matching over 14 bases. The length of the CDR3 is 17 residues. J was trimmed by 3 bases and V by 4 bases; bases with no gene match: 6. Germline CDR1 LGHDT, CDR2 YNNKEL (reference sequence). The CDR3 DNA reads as TGTGCCAGCAGCCGGACTAGCGGGGGGCGGGGTACAGATACGCAGTATTTT. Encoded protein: CASSRTSGGRGTDTQYF.

The CDR3: CSVWGARDTGELFF. The CDR3 DNA reads as TGCAGCGTTTGGGGGGCTCGGGACACCGGGGAGCTGTTTTTT. This chain links TRBV29-1 with TRBJ2-2; D is tentatively TRBD1 or TRBD2 (6 bases each). The germline CDR1 and CDR2 sequences are SQVTM and ANQGSEA. The CDR3 consists of 14 residues. V gave up 5 bases and J gave up 3 bases, with 13 bases separating them.

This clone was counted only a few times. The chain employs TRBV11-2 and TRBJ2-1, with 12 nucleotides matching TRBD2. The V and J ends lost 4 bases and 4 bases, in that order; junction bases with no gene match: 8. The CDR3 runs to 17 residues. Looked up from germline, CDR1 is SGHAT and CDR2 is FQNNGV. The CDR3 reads CASSSPTSGGHYNEQFF. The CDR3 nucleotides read TGTGCCAGCAGCTCCCCGACTAGCGGGGGTCATTACAATGAGCAGTTCTTC.

The CDR3 nucleotides are TGTGCCAGCAGCTTGGAAGGACAGGGGTATGGCTACACCTTC. Protein: CASSLEGQGYGYTF. The rearrangement links TRBV5-6 to TRBJ1-2; 9 bases agree with TRBD1. The CDR3 runs 14 residues. Trimming at V came to 0 bases and at J to 5 bases, leaving 2 bases not matched to a gene. CDR1 and CDR2 from the germline V gene are SGHDT and YYEEEE.

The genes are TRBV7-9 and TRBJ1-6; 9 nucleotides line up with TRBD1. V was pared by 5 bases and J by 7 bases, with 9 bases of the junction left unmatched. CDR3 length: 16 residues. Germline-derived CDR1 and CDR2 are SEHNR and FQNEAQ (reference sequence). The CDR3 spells CASSALDRGPNSPLHF. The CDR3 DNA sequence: TGTGCCAGCAGCGCCCTGGACAGGGGCCCCAATTCACCCCTCCACTTT.

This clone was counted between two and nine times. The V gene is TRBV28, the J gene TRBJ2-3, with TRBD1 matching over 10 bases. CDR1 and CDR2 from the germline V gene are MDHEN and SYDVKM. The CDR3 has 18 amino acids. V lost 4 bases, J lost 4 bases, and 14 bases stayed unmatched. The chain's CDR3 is CASSSPDISGTGADTQYF. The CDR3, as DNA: TGTGCCAGCAGTTCCCCAGACATATCCGGGACAGGGGCAGATACGCAGTATTTT.

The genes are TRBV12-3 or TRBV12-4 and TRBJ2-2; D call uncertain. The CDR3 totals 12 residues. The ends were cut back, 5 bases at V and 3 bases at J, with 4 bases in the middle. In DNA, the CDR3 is TGTGCCAGCAGTCTGTACACCGGGGAGCTGTTTTTT. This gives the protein CASSLYTGELFF.

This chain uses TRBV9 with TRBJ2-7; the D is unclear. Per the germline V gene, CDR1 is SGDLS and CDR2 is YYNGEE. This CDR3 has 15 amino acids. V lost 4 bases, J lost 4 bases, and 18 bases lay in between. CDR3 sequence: CASSLRHVTTYEQYF. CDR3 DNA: TGTGCCAGCAGCCTCAGACACGTAACTACATACGAGCAGTACTTC.

The CDR3 sequence is CASRKQGRDTEAFF. The CDR3, as DNA: TGTGCCAGCAGGAAACAGGGGAGGGACACTGAAGCTTTCTTT. The chain is built from TRBV7-2 and TRBJ1-1, with 7 bases aligning to TRBD1. This CDR3 region has 14 residues. Trimming removed 6 bases from V and 3 bases from J; junction bases left unmatched: 7. Germline lookup yields CDR1 SGHTA and CDR2 FQGNSA.

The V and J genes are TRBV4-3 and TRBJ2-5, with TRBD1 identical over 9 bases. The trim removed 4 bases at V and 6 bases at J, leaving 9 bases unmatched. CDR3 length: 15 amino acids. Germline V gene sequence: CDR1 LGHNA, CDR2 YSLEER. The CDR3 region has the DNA TGCGCCAGCAGCCCGGGACAGGGCGGATTCCAGACCCAGTACTTC. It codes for CASSPGQGGFQTQYF.

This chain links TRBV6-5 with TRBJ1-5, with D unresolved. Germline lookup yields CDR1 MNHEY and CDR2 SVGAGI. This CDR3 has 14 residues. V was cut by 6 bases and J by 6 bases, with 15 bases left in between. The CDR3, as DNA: TGTGCCAGCAGGGAGTCAGTAGTTTCTCAGCCCCAGCATTTT. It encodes CASRESVVSQPQHF.

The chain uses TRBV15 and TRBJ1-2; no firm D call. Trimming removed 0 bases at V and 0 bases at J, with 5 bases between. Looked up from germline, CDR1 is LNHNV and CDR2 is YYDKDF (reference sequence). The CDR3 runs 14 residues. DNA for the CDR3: TGTGCCACCAGCAGAGAACTCTCTAACTATGGCTACACCTTC. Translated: CATSRELSNYGYTF.

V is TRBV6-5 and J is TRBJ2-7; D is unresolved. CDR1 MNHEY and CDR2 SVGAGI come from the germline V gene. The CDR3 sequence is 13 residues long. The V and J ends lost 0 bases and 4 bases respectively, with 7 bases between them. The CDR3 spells CASSYSKDYEQYF. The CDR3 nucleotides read TGTGCCAGCAGTTACTCGAAGGATTACGAGCAGTACTTC.

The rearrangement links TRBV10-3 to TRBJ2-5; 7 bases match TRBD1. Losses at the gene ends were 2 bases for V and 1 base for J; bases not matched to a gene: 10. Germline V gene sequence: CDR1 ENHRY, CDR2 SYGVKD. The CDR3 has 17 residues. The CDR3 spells CAISEPRDRDSQETQYF. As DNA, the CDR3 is TGTGCCATCAGTGAGCCGAGAGACCGGGACAGCCAAGAGACCCAGTACTTC.

The CDR3 DNA is TGTGCCTGGAAACAGGGGTTTAACACCGGGGAGCTGTTTTTT. This encodes CAWKQGFNTGELFF. The chain combines TRBV30 with TRBJ2-2; TRBD1 matches at 7 bases. V shed 4 bases and J 2 bases; nucleotides not matched to a gene: 4. The CDR3 is 14 residues long. The germline gives CDR1 GTSNPN, CDR2 SVGIG (reference sequence).

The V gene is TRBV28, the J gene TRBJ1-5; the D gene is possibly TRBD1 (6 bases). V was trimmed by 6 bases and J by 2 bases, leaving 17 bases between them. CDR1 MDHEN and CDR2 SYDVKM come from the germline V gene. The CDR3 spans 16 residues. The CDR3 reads CASSSTGSGGNQPQHF. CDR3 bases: TGTGCCAGCAGCAGTACAGGGAGCGGGGGCAATCAGCCCCAGCATTTT.

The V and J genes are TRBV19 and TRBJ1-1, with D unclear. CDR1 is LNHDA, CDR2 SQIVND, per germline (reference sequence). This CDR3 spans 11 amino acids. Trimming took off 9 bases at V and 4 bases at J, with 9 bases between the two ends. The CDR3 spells CASRSSTEAFF. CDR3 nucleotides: TGTGCCAGCAGAAGTTCCACTGAAGCTTTCTTT. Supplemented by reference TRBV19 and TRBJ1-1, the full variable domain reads DGGITQSPKYLFRKEGQNVTLSCEQNLNHDAMYWYRQDPGQGLRLIYYSQIVNDFQKGDIAEGYSVSREKKESFPLTVTSAQKNPTAFYLCASRSSTEAFFGQGTRLTVV.

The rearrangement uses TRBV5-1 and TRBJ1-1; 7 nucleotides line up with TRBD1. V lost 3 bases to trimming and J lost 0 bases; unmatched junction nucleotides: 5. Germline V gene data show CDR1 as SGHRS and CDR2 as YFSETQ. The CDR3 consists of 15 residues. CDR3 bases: TGCGCCAGCAGCTGGATGGGACAGCTGAACACTGAAGCTTTCTTT. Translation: CASSWMGQLNTEAFF.

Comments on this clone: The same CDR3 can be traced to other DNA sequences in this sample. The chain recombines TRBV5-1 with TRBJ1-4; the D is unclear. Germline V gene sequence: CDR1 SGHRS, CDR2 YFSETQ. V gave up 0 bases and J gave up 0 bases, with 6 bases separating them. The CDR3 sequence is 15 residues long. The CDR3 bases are TGCGCCAGCAGCTTGGGCGGGGCAACTAATGAAAAACTGTTTTTT. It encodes CASSLGGATNEKLFF.

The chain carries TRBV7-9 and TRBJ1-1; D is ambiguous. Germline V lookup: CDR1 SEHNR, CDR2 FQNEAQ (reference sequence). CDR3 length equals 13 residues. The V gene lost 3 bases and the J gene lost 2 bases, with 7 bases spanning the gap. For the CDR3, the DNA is TGTGCCAGCAGCTTGGTAGGAAACACTGAAGCTTTCTTT. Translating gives CASSLVGNTEAFF. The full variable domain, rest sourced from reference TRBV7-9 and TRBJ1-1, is DTGVSQNPRHKITKRGQNVTFRCDPISEHNRLYWYRQTLGQGPEFLTYFQNEAQLEKSRLLSDRFSAERPKGSFSTLEIQRTEQGDSAMYLCASSLVGNTEAFFGQGTRLTVV.

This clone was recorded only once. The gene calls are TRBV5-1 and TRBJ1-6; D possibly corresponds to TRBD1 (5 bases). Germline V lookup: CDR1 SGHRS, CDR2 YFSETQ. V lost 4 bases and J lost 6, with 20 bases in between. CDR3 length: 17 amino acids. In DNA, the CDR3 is TGCGCCAGCAGCCCGGCGGGTGCGGGGGTTAGTAATTCACCCCTCCACTTT. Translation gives CASSPAGAGVSNSPLHF.

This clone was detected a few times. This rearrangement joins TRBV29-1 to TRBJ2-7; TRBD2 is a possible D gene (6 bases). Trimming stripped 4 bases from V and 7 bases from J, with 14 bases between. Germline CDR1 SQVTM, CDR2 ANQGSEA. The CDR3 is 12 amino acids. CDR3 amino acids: CSVVGGPREQYF. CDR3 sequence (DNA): TGCAGCGTTGTGGGGGGACCCCGGGAGCAGTACTTC.

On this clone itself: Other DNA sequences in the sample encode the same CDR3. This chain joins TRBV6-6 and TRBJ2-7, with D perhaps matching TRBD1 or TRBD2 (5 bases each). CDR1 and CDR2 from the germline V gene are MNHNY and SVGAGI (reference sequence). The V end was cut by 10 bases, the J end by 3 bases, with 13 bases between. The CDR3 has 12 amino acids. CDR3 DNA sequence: TGTGCCACGGAGGACAACGGCTACGAGCAGTACTTC. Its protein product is CATEDNGYEQYF.